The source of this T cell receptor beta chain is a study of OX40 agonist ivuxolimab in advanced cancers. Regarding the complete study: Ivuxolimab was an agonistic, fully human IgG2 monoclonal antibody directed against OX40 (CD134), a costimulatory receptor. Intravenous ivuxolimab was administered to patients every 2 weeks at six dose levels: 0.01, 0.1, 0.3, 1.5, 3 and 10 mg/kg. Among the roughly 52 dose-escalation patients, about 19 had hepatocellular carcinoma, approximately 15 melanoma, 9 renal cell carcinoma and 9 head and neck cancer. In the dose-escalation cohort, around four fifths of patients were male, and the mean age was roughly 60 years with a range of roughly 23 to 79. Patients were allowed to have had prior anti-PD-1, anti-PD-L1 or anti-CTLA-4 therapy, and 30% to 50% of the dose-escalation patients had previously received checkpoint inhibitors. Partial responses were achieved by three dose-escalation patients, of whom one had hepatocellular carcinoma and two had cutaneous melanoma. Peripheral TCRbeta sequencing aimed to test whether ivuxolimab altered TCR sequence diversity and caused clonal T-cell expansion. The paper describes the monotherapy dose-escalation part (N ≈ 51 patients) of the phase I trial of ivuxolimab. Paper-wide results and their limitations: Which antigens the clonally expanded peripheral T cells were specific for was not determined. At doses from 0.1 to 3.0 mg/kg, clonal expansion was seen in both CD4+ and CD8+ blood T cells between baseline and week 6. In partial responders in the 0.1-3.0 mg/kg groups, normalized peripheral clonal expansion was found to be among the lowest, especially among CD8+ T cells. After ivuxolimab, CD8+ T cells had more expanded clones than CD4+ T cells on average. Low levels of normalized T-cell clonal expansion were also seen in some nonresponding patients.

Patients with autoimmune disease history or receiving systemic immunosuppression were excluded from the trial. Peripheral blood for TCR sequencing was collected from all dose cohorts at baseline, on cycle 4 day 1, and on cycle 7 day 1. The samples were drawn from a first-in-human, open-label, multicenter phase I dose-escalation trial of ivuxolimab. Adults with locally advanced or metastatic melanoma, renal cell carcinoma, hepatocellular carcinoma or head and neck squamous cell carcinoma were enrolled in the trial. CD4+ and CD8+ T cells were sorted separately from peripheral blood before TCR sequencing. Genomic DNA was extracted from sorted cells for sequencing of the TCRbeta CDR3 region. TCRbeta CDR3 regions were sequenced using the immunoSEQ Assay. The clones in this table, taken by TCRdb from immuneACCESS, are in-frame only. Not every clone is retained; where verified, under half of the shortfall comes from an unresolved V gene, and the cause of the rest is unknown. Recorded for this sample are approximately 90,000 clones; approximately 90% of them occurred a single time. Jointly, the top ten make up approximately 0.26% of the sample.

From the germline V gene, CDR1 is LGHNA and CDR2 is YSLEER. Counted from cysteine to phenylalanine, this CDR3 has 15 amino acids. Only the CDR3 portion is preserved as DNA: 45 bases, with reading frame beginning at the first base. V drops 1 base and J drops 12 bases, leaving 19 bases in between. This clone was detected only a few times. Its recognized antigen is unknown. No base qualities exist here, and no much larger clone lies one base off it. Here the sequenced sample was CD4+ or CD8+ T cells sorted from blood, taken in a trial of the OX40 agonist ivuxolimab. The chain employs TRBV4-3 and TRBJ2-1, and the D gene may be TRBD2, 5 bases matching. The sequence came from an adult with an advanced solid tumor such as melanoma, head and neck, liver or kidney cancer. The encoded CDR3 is CASSQANGLNVPQFF. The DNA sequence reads TGCGCCAGCAGCCAAGCAAACGGACTCAATGTTCCGCAGTTCTTC.